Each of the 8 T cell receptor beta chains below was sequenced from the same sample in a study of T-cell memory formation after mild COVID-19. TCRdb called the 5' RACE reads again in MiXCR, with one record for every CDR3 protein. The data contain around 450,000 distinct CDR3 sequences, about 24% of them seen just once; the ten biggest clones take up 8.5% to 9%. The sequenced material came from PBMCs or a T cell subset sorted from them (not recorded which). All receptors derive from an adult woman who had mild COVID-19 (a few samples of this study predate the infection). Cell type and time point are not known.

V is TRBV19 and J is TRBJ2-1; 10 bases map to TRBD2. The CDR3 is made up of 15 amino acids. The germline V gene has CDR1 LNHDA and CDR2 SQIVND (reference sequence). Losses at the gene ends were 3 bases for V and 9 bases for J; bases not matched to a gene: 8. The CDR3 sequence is CASSIWLAGAPEQFF. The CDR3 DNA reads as TGTGCCAGTAGTATTTGGCTAGCGGGAGCCCCTGAGCAGTTCTTC.

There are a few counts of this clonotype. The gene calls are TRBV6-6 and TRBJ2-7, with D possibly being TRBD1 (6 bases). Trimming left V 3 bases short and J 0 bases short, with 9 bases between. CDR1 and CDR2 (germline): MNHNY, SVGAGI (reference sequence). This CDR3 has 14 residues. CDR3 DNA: TGTGCCAGCAGTTATGACAGGAACTCCTACGAGCAGTACTTC. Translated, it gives CASSYDRNSYEQYF.

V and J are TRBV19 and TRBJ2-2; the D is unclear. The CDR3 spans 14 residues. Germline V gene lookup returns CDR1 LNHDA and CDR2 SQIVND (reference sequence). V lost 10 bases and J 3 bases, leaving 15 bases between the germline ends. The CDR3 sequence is CATSSGGDTGELFF. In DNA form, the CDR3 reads TGTGCCACATCATCGGGTGGGGACACCGGGGAGCTGTTTTTT.

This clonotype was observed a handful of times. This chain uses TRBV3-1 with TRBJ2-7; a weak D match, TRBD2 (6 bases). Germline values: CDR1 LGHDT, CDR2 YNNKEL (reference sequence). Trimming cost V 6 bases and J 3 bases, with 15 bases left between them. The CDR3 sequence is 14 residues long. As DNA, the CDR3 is TGTGCCAGCAGGACAATAGCGGCACACTACGAGCAGTACTTC. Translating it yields CASRTIAAHYEQYF.

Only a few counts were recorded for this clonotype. The CDR3 here is CASSQDYYGSKFF. CDR3 nucleotides: TGTGCCAGCAGCCAAGATTATTACGGTTCTAAGTTCTTC. This chain links TRBV14 with TRBJ2-1; D uncertain. In germline, CDR1 is SGHDN, CDR2 FVKESK. The CDR3 loop spans 13 amino acids. The V end was cut by 0 bases, the J end by 14 bases, with 14 bases between.

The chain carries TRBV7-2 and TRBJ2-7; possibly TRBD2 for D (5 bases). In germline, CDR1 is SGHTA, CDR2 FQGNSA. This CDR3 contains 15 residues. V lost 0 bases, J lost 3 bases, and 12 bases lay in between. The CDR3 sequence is CASSLAPLGSYEQYF. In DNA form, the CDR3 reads TGTGCCAGCAGCTTAGCTCCGTTGGGGAGCTACGAGCAGTACTTC.

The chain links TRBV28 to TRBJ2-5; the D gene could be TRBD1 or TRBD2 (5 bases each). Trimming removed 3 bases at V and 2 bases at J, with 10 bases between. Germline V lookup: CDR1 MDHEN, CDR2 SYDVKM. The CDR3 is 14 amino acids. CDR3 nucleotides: TGTGCCAGCAGTTTCCCGGGGCTGCAAGAGACCCAGTACTTC. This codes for CASSFPGLQETQYF.

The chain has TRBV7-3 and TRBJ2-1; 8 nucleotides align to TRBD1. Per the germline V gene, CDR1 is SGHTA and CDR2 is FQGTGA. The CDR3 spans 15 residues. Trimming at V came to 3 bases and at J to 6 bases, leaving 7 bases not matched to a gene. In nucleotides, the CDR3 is TGTGCCAGCAGCTTCGACAGGGGAGATATCAATGAGCAGTTCTTC. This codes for CASSFDRGDINEQFF.